These T cell receptor beta chains were read from a single sample in a study of radiation and T cells in renal cell carcinoma. Generated by immunoSEQ multiplex PCR, the TCRdb table keeps only in-frame clones and is missing some. The sample has 20,000 or so clones, around half seen once. Specimen: tumor tissue, collected from a patient whose treatment was nephrectomy without radiotherapy. The receptors shown here come from a human donor with renal cell carcinoma. Both conserved end residues are part of each CDR3. Fields, in order: V gene, D gene, J gene, clone size, CDR3 DNA, CDR3 protein. A D gene is named only where the DNA matches it firmly. Size is omitted from some rows. Given values are once, few, many or a class for expanded clones.

TRBV5-1	TRBD2	TRBJ2-7	-	TGCGCCAGCCGCCTCCTAGCGGGGGCCTACGAGCAGTACTTC	CASRLLAGAYEQYF
TRBV25-1	-	TRBJ2-2	-	TGTGCCAGCAGCTTAGTGGCGGGTTCCGGGGAGCTGTTTTTT	CASSLVAGSGELFF
TRBV7-3	-	TRBJ1-5	-	TGTGCCAGCAGCCCCCCCGGGACGCCGTGCAATCAGCCCCAGCATTTT	CASSPPGTPCNQPQHF
TRBV5-1	TRBD1	TRBJ2-7	-	TGCGCCAGCAGCTTGGGGGGGATTTTGTGGGACAGCTCCTACGAGCAGTACTTC	CASSLGGILWDSSYEQYF
TRBV7-8	TRBD1	TRBJ1-6	-	TGTGCCAGCAGCTTCCGGGACAGGGCTCAAGGATCACCCCTCCACTTT	CASSFRDRAQGSPLHF
TRBV7-9	-	TRBJ2-3	-	TGTGCCAGCAGCTTAGGCAGGGTTAGAAGCGGCACAGATACGCAGTATTTT	CASSLGRVRSGTDTQYF
TRBV4-1	-	TRBJ1-1	once	TGCGCCAGCAGCCAACAAATCATCGGGGCTATGAACACTGAAGCTTTCTTT	CASSQQIIGAMNTEAFF
TRBV2	-	TRBJ2-1	-	TGTGCCAGCAGTGAAGCGCTGTCCCCTTCGGGGTACAATGAGCAGTTCTTC	CASSEALSPSGYNEQFF
TRBV18	TRBD1	TRBJ2-5	few	TGTGCCAGCTCCCTTTGGGACAGGGGACAAGAGACCCAGTACTTC	CASSLWDRGQETQYF
TRBV5-1	-	TRBJ2-3	-	TGCGCCAGCAGCCCTGTAGGCGCCACAGATACGCAGTATTTT	CASSPVGATDTQYF
TRBV2	TRBD2	TRBJ2-1	-	TGTGCCAGTCGGACTAGCGGGGGGGCGGGCAATGAGCAGTTCTTC	CASRTSGGAGNEQFF
TRBV18	TRBD1	TRBJ1-6	few	TGTGCCAGCTCCCCGCGGACAGGGGATAATTCACCCCTCCACTTT	CASSPRTGDNSPLHF
TRBV27	-	TRBJ1-2	-	TGTGCCAGCAGAAATGGTGGTCGGGGGACCCGGAATGGCTACACCTTC	CASRNGGRGTRNGYTF
TRBV9	-	TRBJ2-3	-	TGTGCCAGCAGCCCCACTGGCGCGTTCCACACAGATACGCAGTATTTT	CASSPTGAFHTDTQYF
TRBV4-2	-	TRBJ2-5	-	TGTGCCAGCAGCCAAGATCTCGTCCGAGAGACCCAGTACTTC	CASSQDLVRETQYF
TRBV7-6	-	TRBJ1-4	-	TGTGCCAGCAGCTTAGGACGGATTAATGAAAAACTGTTTTTT	CASSLGRINEKLFF
TRBV5-1	TRBD1	TRBJ2-2	medium-sized	TGCGCCAGCAGGGTGGACAGGGTGGACGACACCGGGGAGCTGTTTTTT	CASRVDRVDDTGELFF
TRBV19	TRBD1	TRBJ2-3	once	TGTGCCAGTAGTACGACAGGGGTGAAACTCACAGATACGCAGTATTTT	CASSTTGVKLTDTQYF
TRBV25-1	TRBD1	TRBJ1-2	-	TGTGCCAGCAGTGAATGGGACAGCTATGGCTACACCTTC	CASSEWDSYGYTF
TRBV6-5	TRBD1	TRBJ1-5	-	TGTGCCAGCAGTTCCGGGACAGGGGGGAGGAATCAGCCCCAGCATTTT	CASSSGTGGRNQPQHF
TRBV9	TRBD1	TRBJ1-4	-	TGTGCCAGCAGCACCGCTGGGACAGGTGGGGAAAAACTGTTTTTT	CASSTAGTGGEKLFF
TRBV19	-	TRBJ2-2	-	TGTGCCAGTAATCGTCCGGGGGACACCGGGGAGCTGTTTTTT	CASNRPGDTGELFF
TRBV9	TRBD1	TRBJ2-5	once	TGTGCCAGCAGCGTAGGGGACAGGGTAAGAGAGACCCAGTACTTC	CASSVGDRVRETQYF
TRBV14	-	TRBJ1-2	few	TGTGCCAGCAGCCCGGATCCGGGAGGGGCTCACGGCTACACCTTC	CASSPDPGGAHGYTF